Included here is one T cell receptor beta chain sequence, with context. The antigen remains undetermined. These data come from a study of cytomegalovirus exposure and HLA in healthy donors. Whole-study findings and limits: Published work reported that the classifier diagnosed cytomegalovirus status with high specificity and sensitivity. Clonal expansion, a later analysis showed, was greater in HLA-associated TCR beta chains than in equally common others.

Vbeta (60) and Jbeta (13) primers were used in the PCR. Profiling relied on immunoSEQ multiplex PCR, and the TCRdb table lists in-frame clones only, not all of them. The sample has approximately 210,000 clones; roughly 77% are singletons. Germline V gene data show CDR1 as SGHTA and CDR2 as FQGNSA. This CDR3 comprises 17 residues. J lost 4 bases, V lost 0 bases, and 6 bases had no gene match. The sequence came from a male donor in good health and CMV-seropositive. Sequenced: PBMCs. This chain connects TRBV7-2 to TRBJ2-5; 12 bases map to TRBD1. As DNA, the CDR3 is TGTGCCAGCAGCTTAGCGGGGGGGACAGGGGGCGTAGAGACCCAGTACTTC. Translation gives CASSLAGGTGGVETQYF. The entire variable domain, with the rest obtained from reference TRBV7-2 and TRBJ2-5, is as follows: GAGVSQSPSNKVTEKGKDVELRCDPISGHTALYWYRQSLGQGLEFLIYFQGNSAPDKSGLPSDRFSAERTGGSVSTLTIQRTQQEDSAVYLCASSLAGGTGGVETQYFGPGTRLLVL.